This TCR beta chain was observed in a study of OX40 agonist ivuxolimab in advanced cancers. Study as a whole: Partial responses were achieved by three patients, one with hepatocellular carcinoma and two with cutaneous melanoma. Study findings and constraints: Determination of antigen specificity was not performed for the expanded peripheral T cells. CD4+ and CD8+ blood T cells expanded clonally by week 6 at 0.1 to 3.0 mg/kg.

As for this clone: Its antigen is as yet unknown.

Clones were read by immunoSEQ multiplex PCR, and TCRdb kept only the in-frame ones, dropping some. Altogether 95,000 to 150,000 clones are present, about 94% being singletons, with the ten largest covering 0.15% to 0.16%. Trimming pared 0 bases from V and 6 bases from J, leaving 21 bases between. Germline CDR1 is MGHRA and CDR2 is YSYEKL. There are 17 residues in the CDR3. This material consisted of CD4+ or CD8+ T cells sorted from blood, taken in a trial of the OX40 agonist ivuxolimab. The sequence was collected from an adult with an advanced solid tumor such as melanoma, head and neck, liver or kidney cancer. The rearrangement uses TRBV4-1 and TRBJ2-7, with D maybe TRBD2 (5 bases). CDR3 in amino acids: CASSQDDGAGVIREQYF. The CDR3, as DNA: TGCGCCAGCAGCCAAGATGACGGAGCCGGGGTAATACGCGAGCAGTACTTC.